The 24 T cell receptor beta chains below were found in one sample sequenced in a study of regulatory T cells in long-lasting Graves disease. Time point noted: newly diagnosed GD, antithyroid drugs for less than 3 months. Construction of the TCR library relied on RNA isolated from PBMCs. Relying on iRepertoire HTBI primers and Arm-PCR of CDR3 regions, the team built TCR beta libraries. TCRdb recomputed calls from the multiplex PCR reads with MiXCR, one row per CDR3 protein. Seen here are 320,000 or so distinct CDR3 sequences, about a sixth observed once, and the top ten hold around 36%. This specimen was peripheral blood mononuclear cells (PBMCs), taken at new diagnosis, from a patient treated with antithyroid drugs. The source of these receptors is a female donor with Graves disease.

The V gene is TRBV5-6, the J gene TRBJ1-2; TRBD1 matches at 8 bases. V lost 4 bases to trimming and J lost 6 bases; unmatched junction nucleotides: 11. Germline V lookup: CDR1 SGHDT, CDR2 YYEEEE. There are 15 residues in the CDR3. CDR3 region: CASSLGQGRLHGYTF. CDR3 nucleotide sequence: TGTGCCAGCAGCCTTGGACAGGGAAGGCTCCATGGCTACACCTTC.

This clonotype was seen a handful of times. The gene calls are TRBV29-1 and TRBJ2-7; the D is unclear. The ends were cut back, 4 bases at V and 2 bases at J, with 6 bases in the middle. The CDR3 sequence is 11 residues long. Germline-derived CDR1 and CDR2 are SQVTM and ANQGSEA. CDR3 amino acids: CSVVNTYEQYF. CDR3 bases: TGCAGCGTTGTCAATACCTACGAGCAGTACTTC.

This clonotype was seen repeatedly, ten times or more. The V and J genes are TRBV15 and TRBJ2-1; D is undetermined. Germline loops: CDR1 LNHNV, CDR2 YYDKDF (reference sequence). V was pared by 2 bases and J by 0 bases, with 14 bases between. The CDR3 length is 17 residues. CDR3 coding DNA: TGTGCCACCAGCAGACGTCAACGACTGATCTCCTACAATGAGCAGTTCTTC. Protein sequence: CATSRRQRLISYNEQFF.

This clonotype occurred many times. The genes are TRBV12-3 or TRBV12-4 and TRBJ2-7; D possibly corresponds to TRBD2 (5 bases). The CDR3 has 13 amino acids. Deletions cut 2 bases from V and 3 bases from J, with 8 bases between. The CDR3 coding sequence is TGTGCCAGCAGTTTATCGGGAAACTACGAGCAGTACTTC. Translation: CASSLSGNYEQYF.

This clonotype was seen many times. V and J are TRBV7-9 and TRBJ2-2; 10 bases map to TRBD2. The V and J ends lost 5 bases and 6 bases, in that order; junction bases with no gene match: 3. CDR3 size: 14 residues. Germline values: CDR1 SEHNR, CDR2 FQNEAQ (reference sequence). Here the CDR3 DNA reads TGTGCCAGCAGCGACGGGACTAGCGCCGGGGAGCTGTTTTTT. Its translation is CASSDGTSAGELFF. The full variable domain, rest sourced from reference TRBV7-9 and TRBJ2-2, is DTGVSQNPRHKITKRGQNVTFRCDPISEHNRLYWYRQTLGQGPEFLTYFQNEAQLEKSRLLSDRFSAERPKGSFSTLEIQRTEQGDSAMYLCASSDGTSAGELFFGEGSRLTVL.

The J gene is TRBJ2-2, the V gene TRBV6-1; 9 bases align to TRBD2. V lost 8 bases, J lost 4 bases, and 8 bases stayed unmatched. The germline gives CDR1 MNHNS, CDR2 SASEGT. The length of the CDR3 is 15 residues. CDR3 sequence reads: CASGESGRSTGELFF. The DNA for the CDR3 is TGTGCCAGCGGAGAAAGCGGGAGGTCCACCGGGGAGCTGTTTTTT.

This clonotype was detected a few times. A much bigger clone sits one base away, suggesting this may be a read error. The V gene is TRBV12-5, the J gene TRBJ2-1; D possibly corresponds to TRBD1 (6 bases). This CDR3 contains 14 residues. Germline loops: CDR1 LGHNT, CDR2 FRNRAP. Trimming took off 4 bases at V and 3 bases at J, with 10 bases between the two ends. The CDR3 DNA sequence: TGTGCTAGTGGTTCCGGGACAATCTACAATGAGCAGTTCTTC. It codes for CASGSGTIYNEQFF.

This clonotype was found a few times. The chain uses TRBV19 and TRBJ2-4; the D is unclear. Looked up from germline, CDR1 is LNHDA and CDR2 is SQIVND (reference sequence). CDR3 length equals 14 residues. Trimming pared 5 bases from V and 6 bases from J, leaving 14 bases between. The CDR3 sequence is CASSLPPPPNIQYF. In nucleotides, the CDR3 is TGTGCCAGTAGTCTACCACCCCCGCCAAACATTCAGTACTTC. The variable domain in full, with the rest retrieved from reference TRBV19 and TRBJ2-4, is DGGITQSPKYLFRKEGQNVTLSCEQNLNHDAMYWYRQDPGQGLRLIYYSQIVNDFQKGDIAEGYSVSREKKESFPLTVTSAQKNPTAFYLCASSLPPPPNIQYFGAGTRLSVL.

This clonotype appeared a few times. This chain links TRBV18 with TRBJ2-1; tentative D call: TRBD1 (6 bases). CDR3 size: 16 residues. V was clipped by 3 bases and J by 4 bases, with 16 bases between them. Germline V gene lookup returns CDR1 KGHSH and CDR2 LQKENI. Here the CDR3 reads CASSPRIPGQYNEQFF. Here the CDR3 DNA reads TGTGCCAGCTCACCGAGGATCCCTGGACAGTACAATGAGCAGTTCTTC.

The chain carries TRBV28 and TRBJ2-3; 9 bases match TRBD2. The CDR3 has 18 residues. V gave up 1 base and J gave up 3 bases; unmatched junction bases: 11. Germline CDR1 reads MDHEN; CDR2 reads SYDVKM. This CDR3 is CASSLFRLADSPTDTQYF. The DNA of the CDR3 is TGTGCCAGCAGTTTATTCAGACTAGCGGATTCCCCAACAGATACGCAGTATTTT.

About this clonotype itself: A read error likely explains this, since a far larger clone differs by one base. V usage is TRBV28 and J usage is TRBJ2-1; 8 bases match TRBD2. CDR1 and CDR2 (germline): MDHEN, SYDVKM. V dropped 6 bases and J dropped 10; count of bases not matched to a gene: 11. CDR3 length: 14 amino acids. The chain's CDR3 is CASRPGGPYLEQFF. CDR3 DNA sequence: TGTGCCAGCAGGCCGGGAGGGCCCTACCTCGAGCAGTTCTTC. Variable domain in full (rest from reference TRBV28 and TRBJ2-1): DVKVTQSSRYLVKRTGEKVFLECVQDMDHENMFWYRQDPGLGLRLIYFSYDVKMKEKGDIPEGYSVSREKKERFSLILESASTNQTSMYLCASRPGGPYLEQFFGPGTRLTVL.

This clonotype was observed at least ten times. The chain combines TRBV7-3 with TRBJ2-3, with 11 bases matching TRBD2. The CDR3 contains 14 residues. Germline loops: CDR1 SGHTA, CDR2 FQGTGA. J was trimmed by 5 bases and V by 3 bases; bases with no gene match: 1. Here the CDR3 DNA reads TGTGCCAGCAGCTTTGGACTAGCGGGAGATACGCAGTATTTT. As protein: CASSFGLAGDTQYF.

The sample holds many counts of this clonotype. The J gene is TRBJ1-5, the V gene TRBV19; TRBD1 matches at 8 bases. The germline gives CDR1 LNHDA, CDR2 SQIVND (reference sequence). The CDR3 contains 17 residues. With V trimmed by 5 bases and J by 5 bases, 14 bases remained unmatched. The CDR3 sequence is CASSGIDRGGGHQPQHF. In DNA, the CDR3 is TGTGCCAGTAGTGGCATAGACAGGGGAGGAGGCCATCAGCCCCAGCATTTT.

The chain's CDR3 is CASTTNRAAQLYGYTF. The CDR3 DNA is TGTGCCAGTACCACTAACCGGGCGGCTCAGCTCTATGGCTACACCTTC. V and J are TRBV19 and TRBJ1-2, with D uncertain. The CDR3 covers 16 residues. Looked up from germline, CDR1 is LNHDA and CDR2 is SQIVND (reference sequence). The germline V and J ends were trimmed by 7 bases and 4 bases, with 22 bases remaining between them.

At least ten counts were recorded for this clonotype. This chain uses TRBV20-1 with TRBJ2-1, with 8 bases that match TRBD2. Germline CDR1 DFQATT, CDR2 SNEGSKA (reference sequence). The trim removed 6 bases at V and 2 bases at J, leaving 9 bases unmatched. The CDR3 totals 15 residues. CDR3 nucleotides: TGCAGTGCCAAGCGGGGGACTAGGACCTACAATGAGCAGTTCTTC. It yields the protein CSAKRGTRTYNEQFF.

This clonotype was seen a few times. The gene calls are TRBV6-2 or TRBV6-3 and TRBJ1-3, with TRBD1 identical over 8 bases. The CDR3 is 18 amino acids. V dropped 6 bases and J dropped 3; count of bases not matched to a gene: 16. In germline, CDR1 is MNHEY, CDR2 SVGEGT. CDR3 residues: CASSERTGKTLNGNTIYF. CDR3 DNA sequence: TGTGCCAGCAGCGAGCGGACAGGGAAAACTTTAAATGGAAACACCATATATTTT.

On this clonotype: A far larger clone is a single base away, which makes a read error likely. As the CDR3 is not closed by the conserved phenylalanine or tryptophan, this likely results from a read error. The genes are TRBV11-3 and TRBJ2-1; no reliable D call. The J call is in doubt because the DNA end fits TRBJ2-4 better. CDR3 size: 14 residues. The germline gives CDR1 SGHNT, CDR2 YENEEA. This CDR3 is CASSLALGGNIQYS. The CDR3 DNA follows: TGTGCCAGCAGCTTAGCACTCGGCGGAAACATTCAGTACTCC.

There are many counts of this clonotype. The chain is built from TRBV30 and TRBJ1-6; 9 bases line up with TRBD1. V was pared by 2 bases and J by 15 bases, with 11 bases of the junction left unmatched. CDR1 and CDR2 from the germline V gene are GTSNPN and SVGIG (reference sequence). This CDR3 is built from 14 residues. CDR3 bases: TGTGCCTGGAGTAGGGACAGGGAGATTCAGCTCCTCCACTTT. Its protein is CAWSRDREIQLLHF. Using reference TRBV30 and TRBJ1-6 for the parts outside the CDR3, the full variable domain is SQTIHQWPATLVQPVGSPLSLECTVEGTSNPNLYWYRQAAGRGLQLLFYSVGIGQISSEVPQNLSASRPQDRQFILSSKKLLLSDSGFYLCAWSRDREIQLLHFGNGTRLTVT.

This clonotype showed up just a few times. CDR3: CAWRGQRFQAYQETQYF. The CDR3 nucleotides read TGTGCCTGGAGGGGGCAAAGATTCCAGGCATACCAAGAGACCCAGTACTTC. The rearrangement joins TRBV30 to TRBJ2-5, with D possibly matching TRBD1 (5 bases). Germline V gene data show CDR1 as GTSNPN and CDR2 as SVGIG (reference sequence). The CDR3 is 17 residues long. V gave up 3 bases and J gave up 0 bases, with 20 bases separating them.

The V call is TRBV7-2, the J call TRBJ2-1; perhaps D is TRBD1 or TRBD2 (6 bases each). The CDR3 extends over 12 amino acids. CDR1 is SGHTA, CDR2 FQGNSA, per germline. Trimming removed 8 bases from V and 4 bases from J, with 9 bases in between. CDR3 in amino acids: CASRGLYNEQFF. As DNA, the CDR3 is TGTGCCAGCCGGGGGCTTTACAATGAGCAGTTCTTC.

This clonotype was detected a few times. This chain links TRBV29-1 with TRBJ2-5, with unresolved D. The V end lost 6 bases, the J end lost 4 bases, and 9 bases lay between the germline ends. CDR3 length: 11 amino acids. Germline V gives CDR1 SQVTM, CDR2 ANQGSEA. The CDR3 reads CSVGIRETQYF. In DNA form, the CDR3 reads TGCAGCGTGGGTATACGAGAGACCCAGTACTTC. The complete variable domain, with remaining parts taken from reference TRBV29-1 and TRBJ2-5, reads SAVISQKPSRDICQRGTSLTIQCQVDSQVTMMFWYRQQPGQSLTLIATANQGSEATYESGFVIDKFPISRPNLTFSTLTVSNMSPEDSSIYLCSVGIRETQYFGPGTRLLVL.

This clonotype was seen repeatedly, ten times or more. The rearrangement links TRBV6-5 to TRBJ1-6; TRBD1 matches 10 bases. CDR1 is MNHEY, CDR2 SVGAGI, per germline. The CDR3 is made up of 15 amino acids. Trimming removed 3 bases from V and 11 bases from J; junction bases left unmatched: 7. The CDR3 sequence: CASSYTGQGYTPLHF. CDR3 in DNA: TGTGCCAGCAGTTATACGGGACAGGGGTACACACCCCTCCACTTT.

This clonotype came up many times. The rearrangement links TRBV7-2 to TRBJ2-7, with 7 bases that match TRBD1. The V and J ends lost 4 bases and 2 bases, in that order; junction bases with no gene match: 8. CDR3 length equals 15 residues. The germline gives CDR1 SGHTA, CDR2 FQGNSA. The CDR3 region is CASSSNRDSPYEQYF. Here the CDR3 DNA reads TGTGCCAGCAGCTCGAACCGGGACAGCCCCTACGAGCAGTACTTC.

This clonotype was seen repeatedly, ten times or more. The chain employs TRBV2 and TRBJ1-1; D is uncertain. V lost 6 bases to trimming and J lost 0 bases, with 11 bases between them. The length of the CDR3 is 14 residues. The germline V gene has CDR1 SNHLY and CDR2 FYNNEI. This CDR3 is CASSPGALNTEAFF. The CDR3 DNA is TGTGCCAGCAGCCCCGGAGCTTTGAACACTGAAGCTTTCTTT.